This is a list of T cell receptor beta chains from one sample in a study of blood T cell repertoires in COVID-19. Profiled with immunoSEQ multiplex PCR; TCRdb holds only in-frame clones, not every one. The data hold some 66,000 clones, with around 89% observed a single time. What was sequenced was peripheral blood. The receptor source for this set is a human donor with active COVID-19. The donor label of this sample is uncertain. CDR3s include the opening cysteine and the closing phenylalanine or tryptophan. D genes are given only for firm matches. Not every row has a clone size; where given, it reads once, few, many or a size class.

DNA: TGTGCCAGCAGTTACTGGGCGTCTTCGGTGCAGTACTTC; CDR3: CASSYWASSVQYF; J: TRBJ2-7; V: TRBV6-5; D: NA; size: NA
DNA: TGTGCCAGCAGCCAAGAGGCAGGGTCTAGGGACACTGAAGCTTTCTTT; CDR3: CASSQEAGSRDTEAFF; J: TRBJ1-1; V: TRBV14; D: NA; size: NA
DNA: TGTGCCAGCAGCTTAGGTGACAGGGGACTACAAGAGACCCAGTACTTC; CDR3: CASSLGDRGLQETQYF; J: TRBJ2-5; V: TRBV7-9; D: NA; size: few
DNA: TGTGCCAGCAGCAGGGAAGGGAGGATTTGGGGGAGGCCAACCTACGAGCAGTACTTC; CDR3: CASSREGRIWGRPTYEQYF; J: TRBJ2-7; V: TRBV21-1; D: NA; size: NA
DNA: TGTGCCAGCTCACGACAGGGACCGAACACTGAAGCTTTCTTT; CDR3: CASSRQGPNTEAFF; J: TRBJ1-1; V: TRBV18; D: TRBD1; size: NA
DNA: TGTGCCAGCAGTTCCGCGGGGTCTTACACTGAAGCTTTCTTT; CDR3: CASSSAGSYTEAFF; J: TRBJ1-1; V: TRBV28; D: NA; size: NA
DNA: TGCAGTGCTAGTGTCCCGGGACACGGAATCAATTCACCCCTCCACTTT; CDR3: CSASVPGHGINSPLHF; J: TRBJ1-6; V: TRBV20-1; D: NA; size: NA
DNA: TGTGCCTGGAGTAGGGGGGACAGCTCCTACGAGCAGTACTTC; CDR3: CAWSRGDSSYEQYF; J: TRBJ2-7; V: TRBV30; D: NA; size: few
DNA: TGTGCCAGCAGCCTAGGGCTCGGGGTAAATGAGCAGTTCTTC; CDR3: CASSLGLGVNEQFF; J: TRBJ2-1; V: TRBV7-3; D: NA; size: few
DNA: TGCGCCAGCAGCCAGCAAAGGGACAGGTTATCCTACGAGCAGTACTTC; CDR3: CASSQQRDRLSYEQYF; J: TRBJ2-7; V: TRBV4-1; D: TRBD1; size: NA
DNA: TGTGCCAGCAGTGACCCTGCTAGCGGGCTTCACAATGAGCAGTTCTTC; CDR3: CASSDPASGLHNEQFF; J: TRBJ2-1; V: TRBV6-4; D: TRBD2; size: NA
DNA: TGTGCCACCCTGCGGGGCGCAGATACGCAGTATTTT; CDR3: CATLRGADTQYF; J: TRBJ2-3; V: TRBV28; D: NA; size: NA
DNA: TGTGCCAGCAGCTTCAGCGGGGGCCCAAGCTCCTACGAGCAGTACTTC; CDR3: CASSFSGGPSSYEQYF; J: TRBJ2-7; V: TRBV7-2; D: TRBD2; size: NA
DNA: TGTGCCAGCAGCTTCTCTAATCAGCCCCAGCATTTT; CDR3: CASSFSNQPQHF; J: TRBJ1-5; V: TRBV7-9; D: NA; size: NA
DNA: TGCGCCAGCAGCCAAGCCGGCAGGGACTACGAGCAGTACTTC; CDR3: CASSQAGRDYEQYF; J: TRBJ2-7; V: TRBV4-1; D: NA; size: NA
DNA: TGTGCCATCAGTTCACTCCTAGCGACACCCAACTCCTACGAGCAGTACTTC; CDR3: CAISSLLATPNSYEQYF; J: TRBJ2-7; V: TRBV10-3; D: NA; size: NA
DNA: TGTGCCAGTAGTATGTCTCCCCAGGGTGGAGAGACCCAGTACTTC; CDR3: CASSMSPQGGETQYF; J: TRBJ2-5; V: TRBV19; D: NA; size: NA
DNA: TGTGCCAGTAGCCCCACTTGGTCCCAAGAGACCCAGTACTTC; CDR3: CASSPTWSQETQYF; J: TRBJ2-5; V: TRBV19; D: NA; size: NA
DNA: TGTGCCAGCAGCGTCCAGGGGGCAGGGAATGAGCAGTTCTTC; CDR3: CASSVQGAGNEQFF; J: TRBJ2-1; V: TRBV14; D: TRBD1; size: NA
DNA: TGTGCCAGCAGCCCAACGACTAGCGGGAGGAGGTTTTATGAGCAGTTCTTC; CDR3: CASSPTTSGRRFYEQFF; J: TRBJ2-1; V: TRBV6-2/TRBV6-3; D: TRBD2; size: NA
DNA: TGCGCCAGCAGCCAAGTGCGGGGTAGACTAGCGGGGGACGAGCAGTACTTC; CDR3: CASSQVRGRLAGDEQYF; J: TRBJ2-7; V: TRBV4-1; D: TRBD2; size: few
DNA: TGTGCCAGCAGCATTGACAGGGGATCGGTTCAGCCCCAGCATTTT; CDR3: CASSIDRGSVQPQHF; J: TRBJ1-5; V: TRBV5-6; D: TRBD1; size: NA
DNA: TGTGCCAGCAGTGAAGGTATAGCCAAAAACATTCAGTACTTC; CDR3: CASSEGIAKNIQYF; J: TRBJ2-4; V: TRBV6-1; D: NA; size: once